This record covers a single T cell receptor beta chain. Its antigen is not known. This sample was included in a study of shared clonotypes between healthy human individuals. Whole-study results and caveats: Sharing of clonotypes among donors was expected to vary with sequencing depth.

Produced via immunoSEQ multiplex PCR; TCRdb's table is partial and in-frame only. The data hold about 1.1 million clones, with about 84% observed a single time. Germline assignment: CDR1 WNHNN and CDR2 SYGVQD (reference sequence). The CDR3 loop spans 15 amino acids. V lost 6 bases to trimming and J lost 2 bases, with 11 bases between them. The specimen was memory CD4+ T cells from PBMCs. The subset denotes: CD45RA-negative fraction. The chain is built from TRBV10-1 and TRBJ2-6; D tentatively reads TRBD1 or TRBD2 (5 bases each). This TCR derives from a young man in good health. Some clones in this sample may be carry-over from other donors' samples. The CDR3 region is CASSWGSPGANVLTF. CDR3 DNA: TGCGCCAGCAGCTGGGGGTCCCCTGGGGCCAACGTCCTGACTTTC.